This paragraph covers one T cell receptor (beta chain) sequence. This specimen comes from a study of blood T cell repertoires in COVID-19. Here immunoSEQ multiplex PCR was the method, and the copy in TCRdb shows in-frame clones only, minus some. The sample has 250,000 to 300,000 clones, roughly 80% seen once; the top ten hold roughly 4.7%. Clinical histories supplied by participants themselves formed the basis of cohort assignment. The material sequenced was PBMCs or T cells enriched from blood (not recorded which). The source of this sequence is a middle-aged man who had been exposed to COVID-19.

The CDR3 nucleotides read TGCAGCGTGCGTTTCACAGATACGCAGTATTTT. Residues: CSVRFTDTQYF. The chain couples TRBV29-1 to TRBJ2-3; D ambiguous. The CDR3 spans 11 residues. Germline-derived CDR1 and CDR2 are SQVTM and ANQGSEA. Trimming took off 6 bases at V and 2 bases at J, with 6 bases between the two ends.